Presented here are 8 T cell receptor beta chains from one specimen sequenced in a study of regulatory T cells in long-lasting Graves disease. Time point specified: persistent/refractory GD, antithyroid drugs over 5 years with positive TRAb. PBMC RNA served as the TCR library source. Through Arm-PCR of CDR3 regions and iRepertoire HTBI primers, TCR beta libraries were built. One entry per CDR3 protein, called by TCRdb with MiXCR from the multiplex PCR reads. This table holds 700,000 or so distinct CDR3 sequences, approximately 29% found once. Sequenced here: peripheral blood mononuclear cells (PBMCs), sampled when the disease was refractory, from a patient treated with antithyroid drugs. These receptor sequences come from a female donor with Graves disease.

V gene TRBV27 combines with J gene TRBJ2-7; TRBD2 agrees at 11 bases. Trimming cost V 6 bases and J 3 bases; bases outside gene matches: 16. The germline V gene has CDR1 MNHEY and CDR2 SMNVEV (reference sequence). CDR3 length: 18 amino acids. For the CDR3, the DNA is TGTGCCAGCAGCCGATTCCCCGCTACGGGACTAGCGGACTACGAGCAGTACTTC. Translated: CASSRFPATGLADYEQYF.

The chain uses TRBV7-2 and TRBJ1-5; D unresolved. Germline CDR1 and CDR2: SGHTA and FQGNSA. Trimming cost V 3 bases and J 6 bases, with 9 bases left between them. This CDR3 comprises 13 residues. CDR3 sequence: CASSFGWGQPQHF. Here the CDR3 DNA reads TGTGCCAGCAGCTTTGGCTGGGGTCAGCCCCAGCATTTT.

There are many counts of this clonotype. The chain joins TRBV6-1 to TRBJ1-2; 8 nucleotides agree with TRBD1. Germline CDR1 MNHNS, CDR2 SASEGT. CDR3 size: 15 residues. V was pared by 0 bases and J by 4 bases, with 4 bases of the junction left unmatched. The CDR3 loop is CASSEAQGAGYGYTF. CDR3 DNA: TGTGCCAGCAGTGAAGCCCAGGGGGCCGGCTATGGCTACACCTTC.

Turning to this clonotype: At one boundary the junction diverges from the germline segment, which might be a read error. J is TRBJ2-7 and V is TRBV28, with TRBD2 matching over 12 bases. CDR1 and CDR2 (germline): MDHEN, SYDVKM. CDR3 length equals 16 residues. CDR3 protein: CASSLKLAGGTYGQYF. In DNA, the CDR3 is TGTGCCAGCAGTTTAAAACTAGCGGGAGGTACCTACGGGCAGTACTTC.

This clonotype was recorded at least ten times. The rearrangement links TRBV27 to TRBJ1-5; no firm D call. The germline gives CDR1 MNHEY, CDR2 SMNVEV (reference sequence). The CDR3 extends over 16 amino acids. The V end lost 5 bases, the J end lost 0 bases, and 14 bases lay between the germline ends. CDR3 protein: CASSRKGRYSNQPQHF. CDR3 nucleotides: TGTGCCAGCAGTCGTAAAGGACGGTATAGCAATCAGCCCCAGCATTTT.

This clonotype showed up many times. The rearrangement links TRBV6-2 or TRBV6-3 to TRBJ2-3; perhaps TRBD1 as D (6 bases). This CDR3 contains 14 residues. CDR1 and CDR2 (germline): MNHEY, SVGEGT. Trimming shortened V by 6 bases and J by 2 bases, and 12 bases separated the two germline ends. The DNA of the CDR3 is TGTGCCAGCAGCAGTACAGGGTCCACAGATACGCAGTATTTT. Protein sequence: CASSSTGSTDTQYF.

Many counts were recorded for this clonotype. The genes are TRBV12-3 or TRBV12-4 and TRBJ1-4; a weak D match, TRBD1 (6 bases). This CDR3 is built from 13 residues. V was cut by 7 bases and J by 5 bases, with 11 bases left in between. The chain's CDR3 is CASTKGQNEKLFF. The CDR3 nucleotides read TGTGCCAGCACCAAGGGACAAAATGAAAAACTGTTTTTT.

The chain combines TRBV2 with TRBJ2-6, with D possibly TRBD1 on 5 matching bases. Germline V gene sequence: CDR1 SNHLY, CDR2 FYNNEI. Trimming removed 3 bases at V and 0 bases at J, with 12 bases between. The CDR3 spans 17 residues. The chain's CDR3 is CASSEKGPSSGANVLTF. As DNA, the CDR3 is TGTGCCAGCAGTGAGAAGGGGCCGAGCTCTGGGGCCAACGTCCTGACTTTC.